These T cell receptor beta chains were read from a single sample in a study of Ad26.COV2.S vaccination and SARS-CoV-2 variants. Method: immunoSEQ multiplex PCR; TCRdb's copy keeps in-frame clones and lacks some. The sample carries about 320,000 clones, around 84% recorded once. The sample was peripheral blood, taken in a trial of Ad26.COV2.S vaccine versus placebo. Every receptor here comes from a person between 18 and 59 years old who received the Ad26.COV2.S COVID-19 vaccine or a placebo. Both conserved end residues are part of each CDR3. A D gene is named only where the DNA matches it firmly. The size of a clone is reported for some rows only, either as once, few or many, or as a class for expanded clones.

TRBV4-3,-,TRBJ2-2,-,TGCGCCAGCAGCCAAGATCTAGTAAGGGGAAGTACGGGCGGGGAGCTGTTTTTT,CASSQDLVRGSTGGELFF
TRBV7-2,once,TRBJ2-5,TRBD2,TGTGCCAGCACCGCAGGACTAGCGGGGGGAGCCCAGTACTTC,CASTAGLAGGAQYF
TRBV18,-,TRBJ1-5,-,TGTGCCAGCTCACCCCGAGGGGGGGATCAGCCCCAGCATTTT,CASSPRGGDQPQHF
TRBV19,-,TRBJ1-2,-,TGTGCCAGTAGTATGGGAAGGGGGTATCGTGGCTACACCTTC,CASSMGRGYRGYTF
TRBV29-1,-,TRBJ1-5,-,TGCAGCGTTGCGGACGGCAATCAGCCCCAGCATTTT,CSVADGNQPQHF
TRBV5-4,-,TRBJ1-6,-,TGTGCCAGCAGCTTGCTTGGTAGGGGCTCCTATAATTCACCCCTCCACTTT,CASSLLGRGSYNSPLHF
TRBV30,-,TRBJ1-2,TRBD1,TGTGCCTGGAGTGCCTATGGGACAGCACACTATGGCTACACCTTC,CAWSAYGTAHYGYTF
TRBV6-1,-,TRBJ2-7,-,TGTGCCAGCAGTGAAAGACTGTCCTACGAGCAGTACTTC,CASSERLSYEQYF
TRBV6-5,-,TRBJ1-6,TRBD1,TGTGCCAGCAGCCCGGACAGGGGAGATAATTCACCCCTCCACTTT,CASSPDRGDNSPLHF
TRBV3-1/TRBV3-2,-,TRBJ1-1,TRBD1,TGTGCCAGCAGCCAAGGGGACAGGGGGCAAGCTTTCTTT,CASSQGDRGQAFF
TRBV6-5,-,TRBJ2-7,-,TGTGCCAGCAGGGAGGGGCAGACAAACTACGAGCAGTACTTC,CASREGQTNYEQYF
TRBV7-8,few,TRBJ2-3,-,TGTGCCAGCAGCTTAGGCTTTGAGTGGAGCACAGATACGCAGTATTTT,CASSLGFEWSTDTQYF
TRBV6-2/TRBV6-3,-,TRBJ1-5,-,TGTGCCAGCAGCCAACCCGGGGGAAGGAGCAATCAGCCCCAGCATTTT,CASSQPGGRSNQPQHF
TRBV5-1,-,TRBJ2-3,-,TGCGCCAGCAGCCGGGACACGAGAGATACGCAGTATTTT,CASSRDTRDTQYF
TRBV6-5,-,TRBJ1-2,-,TGTGCCAGCAGCGCCAGGGAGAACTATGGCTACACCTTC,CASSARENYGYTF
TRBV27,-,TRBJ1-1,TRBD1,TGTGCCAGCAGTTTTAGGGGGCCGAACACTGAAGCTTTCTTT,CASSFRGPNTEAFF
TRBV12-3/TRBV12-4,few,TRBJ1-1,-,TGTGCCAGCACCCGGGTCACTGAAGCTTTCTTT,CASTRVTEAFF
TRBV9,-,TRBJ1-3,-,TGTGCCAGCAGCTTCGAGCATGCTGGAAACACCATATATTTT,CASSFEHAGNTIYF
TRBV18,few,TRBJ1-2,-,TGTGCCAGCTCACCATACAGGGAAGCCGGCTATGGCTACACCTTC,CASSPYREAGYGYTF
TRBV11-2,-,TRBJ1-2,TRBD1,TGTGCCAGCAGCACCGGGACAGGGTACGGCTATGGCTACACCTTC,CASSTGTGYGYGYTF
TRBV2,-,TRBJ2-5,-,TGTGCCAGCAGCGGAGGGACGAGGGAGACCCAGTACTTC,CASSGGTRETQYF
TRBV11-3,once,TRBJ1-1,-,TGTGCCAGCAGCTTAGTTGTGAACACTGAAGCTTTCTTT,CASSLVVNTEAFF
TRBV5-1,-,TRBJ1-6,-,TGCGCCAGCAGCCTACTAAACGGGGCGGACAATTCACCCCTCCACTTT,CASSLLNGADNSPLHF
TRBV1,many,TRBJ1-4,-,TGCACCAGCAGCCAAGATGCCCCAAGCATTCCGATGAGGGAAAAACTGTTTTTT,CTSSQDAPSIPMREKLFF
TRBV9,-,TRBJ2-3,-,TGTGCCAGCAGCGTAGGAGGGAATCGGGCAGATACGCAGTATTTT,CASSVGGNRADTQYF
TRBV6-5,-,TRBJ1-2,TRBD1,TGTGCCAGCAGCGGACAGGGGCTAAACTATGGCTACACCTTC,CASSGQGLNYGYTF
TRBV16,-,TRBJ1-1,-,TGTGCCAGCAGCTCAGGGTTAAACACTGAAGCTTTCTTT,CASSSGLNTEAFF
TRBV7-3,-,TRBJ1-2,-,TGTGCCAGCAGCTCGAGGGCGGGCTATGGCTACACCTTC,CASSSRAGYGYTF
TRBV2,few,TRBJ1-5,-,TGTGCCAGCATGGAGGGTACAGGAGGTTGGAATCAGCCCCAGCATTTT,CASMEGTGGWNQPQHF
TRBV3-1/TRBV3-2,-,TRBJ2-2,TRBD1,TGTGCCAGCAGCCCCCGGGACAGGGGCACCGGGGAGCTGTTTTTT,CASSPRDRGTGELFF
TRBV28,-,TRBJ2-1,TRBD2,TGTGCCAGCAATCCGGGGGGGTCTTACAATGAGCAGTTCTTC,CASNPGGSYNEQFF
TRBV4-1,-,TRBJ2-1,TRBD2,TGCGCCAGCAGCCAAATACTAGCGGATAAAGACAATGAGCAGTTCTTC,CASSQILADKDNEQFF
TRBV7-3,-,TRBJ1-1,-,TGTGCCAGCAGCTTAACGTTGGCGGGGGACACTGAAGCTTTCTTT,CASSLTLAGDTEAFF
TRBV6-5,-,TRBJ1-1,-,TGTGCCAGCGTTGTCGGTGAGGGCAGGCAAGCTTTCTTT,CASVVGEGRQAFF
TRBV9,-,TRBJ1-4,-,TGTGCCAGCAGCGAGGGACACGGTAATGAAAAACTGTTTTTT,CASSEGHGNEKLFF
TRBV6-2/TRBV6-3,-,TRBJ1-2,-,TGTGCCAGCAGTGAGAGGGACTATGGCTACACCTTC,CASSERDYGYTF
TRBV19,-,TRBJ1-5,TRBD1,TGTGCCGCCGGGGGGGACAGGGACAATCAGCCCCAGCATTTT,CAAGGDRDNQPQHF
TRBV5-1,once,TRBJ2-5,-,TGCGCCAGCAGCTTGGCTCCGGGACTCGGATTAGAGACCCAGTACTTC,CASSLAPGLGLETQYF
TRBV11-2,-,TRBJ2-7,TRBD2,TGTGCCAGCAGCATTCTCGGACTAGCGGGGGGGATCCACTACGAGCAGTACTTC,CASSILGLAGGIHYEQYF
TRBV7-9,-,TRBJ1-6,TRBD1,TGTGCCAGCAGCCTGGGACAGTTGAATTCACCCCTCCACTTT,CASSLGQLNSPLHF
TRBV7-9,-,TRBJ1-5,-,TGTGCCAGCAGCGCCGATAATCAGCCCCAGCATTTT,CASSADNQPQHF
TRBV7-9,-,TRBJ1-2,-,TGTGCCAGCAGCCTGCCAACGGGAGGTAGTCACGGTTATGGCTACACCTTC,CASSLPTGGSHGYGYTF
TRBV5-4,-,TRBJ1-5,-,TGTGCCAGCAGCTCCCAGGGGTCCAGTCAGCCCCAGCATTTT,CASSSQGSSQPQHF
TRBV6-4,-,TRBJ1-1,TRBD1,TGTGCCAGCAGCTCAGGGACAGGGAGCACTGAAGCTTTCTTT,CASSSGTGSTEAFF
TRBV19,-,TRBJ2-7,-,TGTGCCAGTAGTATCGTACGGGACTCCTACGAGCAGTACTTC,CASSIVRDSYEQYF
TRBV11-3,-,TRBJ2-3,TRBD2,TGTGCCAGCAGCCTTAGTTGGACTAGCGCCACAGATACGCAGTATTTT,CASSLSWTSATDTQYF
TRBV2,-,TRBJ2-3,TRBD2,TGTGCCAGCAGGTCGACTAGCGGGGGGGCAAGTACGCAGTATTTT,CASRSTSGGASTQYF
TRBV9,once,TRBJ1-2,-,TGTGCCAGCAGCGCCTCCGGGGGACTTTCGTATGGCTACACCTTC,CASSASGGLSYGYTF
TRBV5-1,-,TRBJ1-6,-,TGCGCCAGCAGCCGTTCAGTTGTGGGAAGGGGGGATAATTCACCCCTCCACTTT,CASSRSVVGRGDNSPLHF
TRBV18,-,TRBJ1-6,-,TGTGCCAGCTCACCTCAGGGTAATTCACCCCTCCACTTT,CASSPQGNSPLHF
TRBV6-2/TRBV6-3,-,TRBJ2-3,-,TGTGCCAGCAGCCATTATACAGATACGCAGTATTTT,CASSHYTDTQYF
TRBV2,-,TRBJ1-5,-,TGTGCCAGCAGGAGAGTCGGTCAGCCCCAGCATTTT,CASRRVGQPQHF
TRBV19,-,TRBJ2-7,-,TGTGCCAGCAGGAGTTACGAGCAGTACTTC,CASRSYEQYF
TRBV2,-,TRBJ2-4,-,TGTGCCAGCAGTGAATGGGGCAGGATAGCCAAAAACATTCAGTACTTC,CASSEWGRIAKNIQYF
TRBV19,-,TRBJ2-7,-,TGTGCCAGTAGTCCGCAATCGACAGCCTACGAGCAGTACTTC,CASSPQSTAYEQYF